This TCR beta chain came from a study of blood T cell repertoires in COVID-19. Study information: The analysed material was cDNA or gDNA that came from T cells, B-cell-depleted T cells, or PBMCs.

TCRdb's copy holds only in-frame clones and misses some; the assay was immunoSEQ multiplex PCR. The data contain 100,000 or so clones, over 80% of them seen just once; the ten biggest clones take up roughly 4%. Trimming left V 2 bases short and J 3 bases short, with 11 bases between. The CDR3 spans 14 residues. Germline-derived CDR1 and CDR2 are SGHNT and YYREEE (reference sequence). The sample was peripheral blood. J is TRBJ1-2 and V is TRBV5-4, with D tentatively TRBD1 (5 bases). This clonotype was sampled from a woman aged 45-65 years in a cohort sampled during active COVID-19. CDR3 DNA: TGTGCCAGCAGCTTAAGACAGCTTCACTATGGCTACACCTTC. Translated: CASSLRQLHYGYTF.